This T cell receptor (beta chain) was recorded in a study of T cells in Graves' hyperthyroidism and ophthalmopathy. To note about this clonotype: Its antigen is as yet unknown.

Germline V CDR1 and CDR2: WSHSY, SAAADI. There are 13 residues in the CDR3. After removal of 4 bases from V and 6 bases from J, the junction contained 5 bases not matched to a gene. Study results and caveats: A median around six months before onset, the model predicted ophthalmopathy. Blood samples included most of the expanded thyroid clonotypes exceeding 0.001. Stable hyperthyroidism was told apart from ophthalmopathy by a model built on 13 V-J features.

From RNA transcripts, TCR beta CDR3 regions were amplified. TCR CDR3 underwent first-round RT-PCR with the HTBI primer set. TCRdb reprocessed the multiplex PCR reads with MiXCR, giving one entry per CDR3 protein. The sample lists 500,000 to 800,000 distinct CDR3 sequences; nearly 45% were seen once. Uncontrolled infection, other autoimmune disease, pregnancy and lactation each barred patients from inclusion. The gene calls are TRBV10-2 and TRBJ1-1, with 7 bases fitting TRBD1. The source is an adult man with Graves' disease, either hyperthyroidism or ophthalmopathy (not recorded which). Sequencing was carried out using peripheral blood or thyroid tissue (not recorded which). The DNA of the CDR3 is TGCGCCAGCAGTGCCCGGGGGACAGCTGAAGCTTTCTTT. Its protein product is CASSARGTAEAFF.